What follows is one T cell receptor (beta chain) and its context. What it binds is not known. The germline CDR1 and CDR2 sequences are SGHAT and FQNNGV. The V end was cut by 1 base, the J end by 5 bases, with 11 bases between. The CDR3 has 14 residues. The data derive from a study of memory CD4+ T cells and cytomegalovirus serostatus. Looking at the study overall: This sample comes from healthy Belgian adults, 8 to 10 CMV seropositive, around 26 seronegative. Study results and limitations: Of 150 to 200 reported CMV TCRbeta sequences, around 63 were found in memory CD4+ repertoires.

Sequencing was performed with immunoSEQ multiplex PCR; in TCRdb, only in-frame clones are kept and a portion is missing. The repertoire holds 40,000 to 55,000 clones, with around four fifths as singletons. The sort gate was single viable CD3+CD4+CD8-CD45RO+ cells for memory CD4+ T cells. Serum IgG to CMV pp150, pp28, p38 and p52 defined serostatus. The chain recombines TRBV11-2 with TRBJ2-5; D is ambiguous. This TCR derives from an adult in good health and CMV-seronegative. The sequenced sample was memory CD4+ T cells from blood. The CDR3, as DNA: TGTGCCAGCAGCTTAGGACAAGTAGGGGAGACCCAGTACTTC. It codes for CASSLGQVGETQYF.